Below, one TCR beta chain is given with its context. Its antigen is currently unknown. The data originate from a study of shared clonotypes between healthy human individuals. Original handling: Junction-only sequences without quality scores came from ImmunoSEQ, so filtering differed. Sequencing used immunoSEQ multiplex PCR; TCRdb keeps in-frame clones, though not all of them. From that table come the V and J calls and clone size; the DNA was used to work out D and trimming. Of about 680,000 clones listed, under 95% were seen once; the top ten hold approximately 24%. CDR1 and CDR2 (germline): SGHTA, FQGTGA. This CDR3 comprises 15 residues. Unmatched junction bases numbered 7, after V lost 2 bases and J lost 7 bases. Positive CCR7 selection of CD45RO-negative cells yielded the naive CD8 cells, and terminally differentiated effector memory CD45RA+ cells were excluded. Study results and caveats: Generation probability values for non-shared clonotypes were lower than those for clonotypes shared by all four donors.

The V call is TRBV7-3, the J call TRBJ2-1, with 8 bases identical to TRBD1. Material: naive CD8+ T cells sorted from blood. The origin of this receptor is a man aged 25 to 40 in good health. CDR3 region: CASSLGQGARNEQFF. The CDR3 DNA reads TGTGCCAGCAGCTTAGGGCAGGGGGCGCGGAATGAGCAGTTCTTC.